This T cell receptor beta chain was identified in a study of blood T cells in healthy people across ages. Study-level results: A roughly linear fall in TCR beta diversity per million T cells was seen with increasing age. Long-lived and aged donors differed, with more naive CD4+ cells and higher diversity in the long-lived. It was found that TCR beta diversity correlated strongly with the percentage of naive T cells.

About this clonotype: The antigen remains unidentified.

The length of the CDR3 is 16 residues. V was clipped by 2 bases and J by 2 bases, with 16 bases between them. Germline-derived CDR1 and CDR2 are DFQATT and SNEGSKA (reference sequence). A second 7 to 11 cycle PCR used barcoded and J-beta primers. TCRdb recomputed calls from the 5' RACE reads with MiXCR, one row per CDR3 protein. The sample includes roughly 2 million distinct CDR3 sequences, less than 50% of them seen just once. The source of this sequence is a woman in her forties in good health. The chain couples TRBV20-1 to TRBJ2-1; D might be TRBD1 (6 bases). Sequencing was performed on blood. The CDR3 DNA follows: TGCAGTGCTAGAAGGGTGGGGGACACTGCCTACAATGAGCAGTTCTTC. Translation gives CSARRVGDTAYNEQFF.